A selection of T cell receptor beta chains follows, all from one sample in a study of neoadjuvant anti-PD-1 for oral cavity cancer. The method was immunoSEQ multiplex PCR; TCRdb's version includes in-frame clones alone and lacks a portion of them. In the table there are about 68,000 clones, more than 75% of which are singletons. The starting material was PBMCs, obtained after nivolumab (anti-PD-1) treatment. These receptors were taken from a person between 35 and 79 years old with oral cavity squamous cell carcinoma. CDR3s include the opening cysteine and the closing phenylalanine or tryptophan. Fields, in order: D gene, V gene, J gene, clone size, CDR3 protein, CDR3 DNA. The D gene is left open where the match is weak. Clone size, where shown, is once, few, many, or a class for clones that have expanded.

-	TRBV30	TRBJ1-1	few	CAWSKGGPLTEAFF	TGTGCCTGGAGTAAGGGAGGACCTCTCACTGAAGCTTTCTTT
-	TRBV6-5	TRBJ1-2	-	CASRVLDNLNGYTF	TGTGCCAGCAGAGTTCTCGACAACCTGAATGGCTACACCTTC
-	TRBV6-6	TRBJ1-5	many	CASSYGARVGQPQHF	TGTGCCAGCAGTTACGGGGCCAGAGTAGGTCAGCCCCAGCATTTT
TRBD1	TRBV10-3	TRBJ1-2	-	CAISDLGTEIGYTF	TGTGCCATCAGTGATTTAGGGACAGAGATCGGCTACACCTTC
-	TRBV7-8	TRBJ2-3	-	CASSPQAQYF	TGTGCCAGCAGCCCTCAGGCGCAGTATTTT
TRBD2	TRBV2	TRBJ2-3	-	CASSPLRGDGVKQYF	TGTGCCAGCAGCCCCTTGCGGGGGGATGGGGTAAAGCAGTATTTT
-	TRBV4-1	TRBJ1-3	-	CASSQGASGNTIYF	TGCGCCAGCAGCCAAGGGGCCTCTGGAAACACCATATATTTT
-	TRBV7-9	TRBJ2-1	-	CASSFDGINNEQFF	TGTGCCAGCAGCTTCGACGGGATTAACAATGAGCAGTTCTTC
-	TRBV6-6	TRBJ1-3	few	CASSYSTNSGNTIYF	TGTGCCAGCAGTTACTCGACAAACTCTGGAAACACCATATATTTT
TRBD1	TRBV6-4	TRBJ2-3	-	CASSDAGTGADTQYF	TGTGCCAGCAGTGACGCCGGGACAGGGGCAGATACGCAGTATTTT
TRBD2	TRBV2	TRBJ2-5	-	CASSLTPGLQTQETQYF	TGTGCCAGCAGTCTAACACCGGGACTACAGACCCAAGAGACCCAGTACTTC
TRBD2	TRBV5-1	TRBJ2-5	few	CASSDWGAGGQETQYF	TGCGCCAGCAGCGACTGGGGAGCGGGGGGACAAGAGACCCAGTACTTC
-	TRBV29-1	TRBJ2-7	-	CSASKQGASYEQYF	TGCAGCGCCTCGAAACAGGGAGCGAGCTACGAGCAGTACTTC
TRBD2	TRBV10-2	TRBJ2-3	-	CASSESSGPPDTQYF	TGCGCCAGCAGTGAATCTAGCGGGCCCCCCGATACGCAGTATTTT
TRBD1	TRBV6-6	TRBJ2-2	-	CASSYTGTGGTGELFF	TGTGCCAGCAGTTACACCGGGACAGGAGGGACCGGGGAGCTGTTTTTT
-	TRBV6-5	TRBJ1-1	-	CASSQGGNRLEAFF	TGTGCCAGCAGTCAAGGGGGGAACCGCCTTGAAGCTTTCTTT
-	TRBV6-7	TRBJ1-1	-	CASGRNTEAFF	TGTGCCAGCGGCAGGAACACTGAAGCTTTCTTT
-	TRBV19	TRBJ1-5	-	CASDGGGNPNQPQHF	TGTGCCAGTGACGGAGGGGGGAACCCCAATCAGCCCCAGCATTTT
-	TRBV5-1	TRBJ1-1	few	CASSLEQVGNTEAFF	TGCGCCAGCAGCTTGGAGCAGGTTGGGAACACTGAAGCTTTCTTT
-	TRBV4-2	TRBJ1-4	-	CASSQEGSGLFIEKLFF	TGTGCCAGCAGCCAAGAGGGTTCGGGACTATTCATTGAAAAACTGTTTTTT
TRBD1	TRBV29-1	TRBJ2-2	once	CSVAVQGAGELFF	TGCAGCGTTGCAGTACAGGGGGCCGGGGAGCTGTTTTTT
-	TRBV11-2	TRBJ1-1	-	CASSPLVGDEAFF	TGTGCCAGCAGCCCCCTGGTAGGAGATGAAGCTTTCTTT
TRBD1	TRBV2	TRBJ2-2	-	CASSTRQGGIGELFF	TGTGCCAGCAGTACAAGACAGGGGGGGATCGGGGAGCTGTTTTTT
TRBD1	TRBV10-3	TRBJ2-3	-	CAISSQGAGTDTQYF	TGTGCCATCAGCAGTCAGGGGGCCGGAACAGATACGCAGTATTTT
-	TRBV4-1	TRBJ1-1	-	CASSPDRPEEAFF	TGCGCCAGCAGCCCTGATCGACCTGAGGAAGCTTTCTTT
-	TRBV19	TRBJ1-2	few	CASSTGGNYGYTF	TGTGCCAGTAGTACGGGGGGCAACTATGGCTACACCTTC
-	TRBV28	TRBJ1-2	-	CASRDSNKNYGYTF	TGTGCCAGCAGGGACAGTAATAAAAACTATGGCTACACCTTC
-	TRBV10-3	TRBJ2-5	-	CAISESTSETQYF	TGTGCCATCAGTGAGTCGACTTCGGAGACCCAGTACTTC
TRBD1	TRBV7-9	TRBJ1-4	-	CASSLVAPRDRGEKLFF	TGTGCCAGCAGCTTAGTCGCCCCCCGGGACAGGGGTGAAAAACTGTTTTTT
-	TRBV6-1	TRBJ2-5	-	CASSLLSQETQYF	TGTGCCAGCAGTCTACTGAGTCAAGAGACCCAGTACTTC
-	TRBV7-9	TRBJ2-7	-	CASSLDSAEQYF	TGTGCCAGCAGCCTCGACAGTGCGGAGCAGTACTTC
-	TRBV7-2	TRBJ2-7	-	CASSLGTVGYEQYF	TGTGCCAGCAGCTTGGGGACCGTGGGCTACGAGCAGTACTTC
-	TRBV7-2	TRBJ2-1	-	CASSLVRGQEFF	TGTGCCAGCAGCTTAGTAAGGGGTCAGGAGTTCTTC
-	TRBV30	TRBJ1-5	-	CAWSNPGQPQHF	TGTGCCTGGAGTAATCCCGGGCAGCCCCAGCATTTT
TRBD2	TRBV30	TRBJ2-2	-	CAWSVGGRVTGELFF	TGTGCCTGGAGTGTAGGCGGGAGGGTTACCGGGGAGCTGTTTTTT
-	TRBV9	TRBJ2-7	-	CASSPHPEGYEQYF	TGTGCCAGCAGCCCCCACCCGGAGGGATACGAGCAGTACTTC
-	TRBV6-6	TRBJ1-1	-	CASNWGSDTEAFF	TGTGCCAGCAATTGGGGGAGCGACACTGAAGCTTTCTTT
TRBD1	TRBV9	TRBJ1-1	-	CASSVDRGTEAFF	TGTGCCAGCAGCGTAGACAGGGGCACTGAAGCTTTCTTT
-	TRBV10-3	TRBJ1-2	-	CAISDSGRTNYGYTF	TGTGCCATCAGTGATTCAGGGCGGACTAACTATGGCTACACCTTC
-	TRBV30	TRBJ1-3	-	CAWSGTPGHPLSF	TGTGCCTGGAGTGGAACCCCGGGACATCCTTTAAGTTTT
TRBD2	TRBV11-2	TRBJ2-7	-	CASSETSVAYEQYF	TGTGCCAGCAGCGAGACTAGCGTAGCCTACGAGCAGTACTTC
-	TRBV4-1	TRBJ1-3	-	CASSQDLSRASYGNTIYF	TGCGCCAGCAGCCAAGATTTAAGCAGGGCATCTTACGGAAACACCATATATTTT
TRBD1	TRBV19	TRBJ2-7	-	CASSPTGLGEQYF	TGTGCCAGTAGTCCGACAGGGTTAGGCGAGCAGTACTTC
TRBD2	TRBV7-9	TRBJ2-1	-	CASSTTSGRKGSSYNEQFF	TGTGCCAGCAGCACAACTAGCGGGAGAAAGGGGAGCTCCTACAATGAGCAGTTCTTC
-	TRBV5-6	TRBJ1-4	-	CASSLSQGSEKLFF	TGTGCCAGCAGCTTGAGTCAAGGGAGTGAAAAACTGTTTTTT
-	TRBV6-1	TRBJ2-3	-	CASSETTRSAQYF	TGTGCCAGCAGCGAAACGACTAGATCGGCGCAGTATTTT
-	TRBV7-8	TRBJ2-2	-	CASSLGPTGELFF	TGTGCCAGCAGCTTAGGCCCCACCGGGGAGCTGTTTTTT
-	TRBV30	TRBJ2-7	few	CAWSVVGAAGEQYF	TGTGCCTGGAGTGTCGTCGGGGCGGCGGGCGAGCAGTACTTC
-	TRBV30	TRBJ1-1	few	CAWIAGNTEAFF	TGTGCCTGGATAGCCGGGAACACTGAAGCTTTCTTT
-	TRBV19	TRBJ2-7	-	CASSILPEAGSEQYF	TGTGCCAGTAGTATCTTGCCTGAGGCAGGGAGCGAGCAGTACTTC
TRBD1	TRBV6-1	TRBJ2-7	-	CASKGQGASEQYF	TGTGCCAGCAAAGGACAGGGGGCTTCCGAGCAGTACTTC
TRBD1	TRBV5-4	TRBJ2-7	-	CASSFTGQGSSEQYF	TGTGCCAGCAGCTTCACGGGACAGGGGTCATCCGAGCAGTACTTC
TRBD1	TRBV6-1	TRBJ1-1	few	CASSAGQMNTEAFF	TGTGCCAGCAGTGCGGGACAGATGAACACTGAAGCTTTCTTT
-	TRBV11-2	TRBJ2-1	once	CASSSVGYFNEQFF	TGTGCCAGCAGCTCAGTAGGGTACTTCAATGAGCAGTTCTTC
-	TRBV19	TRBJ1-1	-	CASRRVTEAFF	TGTGCCAGTAGGCGGGTTACTGAAGCTTTCTTT
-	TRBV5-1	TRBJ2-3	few	CASSPVGGTDTQYF	TGCGCCAGCAGCCCCGTGGGAGGCACAGATACGCAGTATTTT
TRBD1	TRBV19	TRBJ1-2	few	CASSMDSGGWTGKNYGYTF	TGTGCCAGTAGTATGGACTCGGGCGGTTGGACAGGGAAGAACTATGGCTACACCTTC
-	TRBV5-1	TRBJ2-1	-	CASSFATADNEQFF	TGCGCCAGCAGCTTTGCGACGGCGGACAATGAGCAGTTCTTC
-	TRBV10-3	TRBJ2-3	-	CAISESYEDTQYF	TGTGCCATCAGTGAGTCGTATGAAGATACGCAGTATTTT